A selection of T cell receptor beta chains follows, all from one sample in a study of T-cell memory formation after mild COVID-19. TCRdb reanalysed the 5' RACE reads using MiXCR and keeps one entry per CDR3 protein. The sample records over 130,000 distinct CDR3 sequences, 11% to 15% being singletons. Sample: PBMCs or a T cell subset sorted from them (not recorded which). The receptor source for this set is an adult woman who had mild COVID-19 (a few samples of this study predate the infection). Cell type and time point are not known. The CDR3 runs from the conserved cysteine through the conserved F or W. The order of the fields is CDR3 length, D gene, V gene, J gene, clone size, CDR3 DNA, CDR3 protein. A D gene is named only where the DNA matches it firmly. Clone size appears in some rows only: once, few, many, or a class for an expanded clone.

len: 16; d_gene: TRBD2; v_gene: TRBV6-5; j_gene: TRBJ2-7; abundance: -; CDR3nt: TGTGCCAGCAGTTATGAGGCGGGAGGGCCGGGGTACGAGCAGTACTTC; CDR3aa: CASSYEAGGPGYEQYF
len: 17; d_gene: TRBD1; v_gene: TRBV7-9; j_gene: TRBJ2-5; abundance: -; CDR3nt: TGTGCCAGCAGGACCATCCCGGGACAGGGGGCGGGAGAGACCCAGTACTTC; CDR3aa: CASRTIPGQGAGETQYF
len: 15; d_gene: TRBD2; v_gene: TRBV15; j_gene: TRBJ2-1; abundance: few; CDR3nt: TGTGCCACCAGCAGAGAAGCGGGGGGGTACAATGAGCAGTTCTTC; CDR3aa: CATSREAGGYNEQFF
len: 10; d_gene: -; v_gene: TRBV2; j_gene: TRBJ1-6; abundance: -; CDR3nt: TGTGCCAGCCTCTTGGGGTCCCTCCACTTT; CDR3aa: CASLLGSLHF
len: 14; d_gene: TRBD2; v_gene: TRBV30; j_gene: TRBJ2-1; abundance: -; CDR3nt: TGTGCCTGGAGATTAGCGGGGGAAGGCAATGAGCAGTTCTTC; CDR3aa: CAWRLAGEGNEQFF
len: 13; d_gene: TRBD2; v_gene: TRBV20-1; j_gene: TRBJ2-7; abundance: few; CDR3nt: TGCAGTGCTGGGACTAGCGGGAGCTACGAGCAGTACTTC; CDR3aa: CSAGTSGSYEQYF
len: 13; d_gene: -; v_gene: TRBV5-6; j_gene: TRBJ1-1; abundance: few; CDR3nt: TGTGCCAGCGGAGAGACCTCGAACACTGAAGCTTTCTTT; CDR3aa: CASGETSNTEAFF
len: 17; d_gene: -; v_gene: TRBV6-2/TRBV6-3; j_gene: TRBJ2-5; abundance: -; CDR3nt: TGTGCCAGCAGTTACTCGGAAGGACACCCTCTCGGTGAGACCCAGTACTTC; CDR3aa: CASSYSEGHPLGETQYF
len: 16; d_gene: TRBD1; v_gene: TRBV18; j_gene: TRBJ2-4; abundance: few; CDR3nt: TGTGCCAGCTCATCTGGACAGGGGCTAGCCAAAAACATTCAGTACTTC; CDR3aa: CASSSGQGLAKNIQYF
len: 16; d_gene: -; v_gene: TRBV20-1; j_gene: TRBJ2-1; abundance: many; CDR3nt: TGCAGTGCTAGAGGGCAGGAGGCGGCTACCTACAATGAGCAGTTCTTC; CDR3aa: CSARGQEAATYNEQFF
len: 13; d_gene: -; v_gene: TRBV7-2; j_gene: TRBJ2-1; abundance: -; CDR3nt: TGTGCCAGCAGCTTAGGCAACGTCAATGAGCAGTTCTTC; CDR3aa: CASSLGNVNEQFF
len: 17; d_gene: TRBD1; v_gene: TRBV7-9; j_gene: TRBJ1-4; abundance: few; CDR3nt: TGTGCCAGCAGCTCCCTAACGACAGGGCGAACTAATGAAAAACTGTTTTTT; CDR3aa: CASSSLTTGRTNEKLFF
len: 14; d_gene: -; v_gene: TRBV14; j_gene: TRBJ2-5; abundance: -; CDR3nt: TGTGCCAGCAGCCAAGCGTCCGTTCGAGAGACCCAGTACTTC; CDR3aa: CASSQASVRETQYF
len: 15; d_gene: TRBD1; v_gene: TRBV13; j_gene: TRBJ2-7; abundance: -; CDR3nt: TGTGCCAGCAGCCAACGACAGGGTAGTACCTACGAGCAGTACTTC; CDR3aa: CASSQRQGSTYEQYF
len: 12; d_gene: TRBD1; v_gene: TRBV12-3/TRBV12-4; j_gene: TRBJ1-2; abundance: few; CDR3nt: TGTGCCAGCAGTTTGACAGGGAGAGGCTACACCTTC; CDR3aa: CASSLTGRGYTF
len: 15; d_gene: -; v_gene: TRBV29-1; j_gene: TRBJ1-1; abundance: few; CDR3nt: TGCAGCGTTGAGCCACGGGGTCTCCCCGGCACTGAAGCTTTCTTT; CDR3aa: CSVEPRGLPGTEAFF
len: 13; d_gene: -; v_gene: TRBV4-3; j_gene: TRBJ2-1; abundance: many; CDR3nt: TGCGCCAGCAGCCTTCAAACCGACAATGAGCAGTTCTTC; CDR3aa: CASSLQTDNEQFF
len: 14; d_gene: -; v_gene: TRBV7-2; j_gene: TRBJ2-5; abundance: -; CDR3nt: TGTGCCAGCAGCTTAGAGGGACCTCCGGAGACCCAGTACTTC; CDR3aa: CASSLEGPPETQYF
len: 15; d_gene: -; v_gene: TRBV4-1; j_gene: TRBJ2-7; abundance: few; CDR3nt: TGCGCCAGCAGCCATCAAACCGGGAGCTGGTACGAGCAGTACTTC; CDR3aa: CASSHQTGSWYEQYF
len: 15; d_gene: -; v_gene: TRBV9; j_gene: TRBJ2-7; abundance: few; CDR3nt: TGTGCCAGCAGCCTTAAAGACTGGGACCTGTTCGAGCAGTACTTC; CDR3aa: CASSLKDWDLFEQYF
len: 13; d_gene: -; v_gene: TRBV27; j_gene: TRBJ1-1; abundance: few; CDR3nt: TGTGCCAGCAGTTTGAGGGTGGGGTCTGAAGCTTTCTTT; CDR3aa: CASSLRVGSEAFF
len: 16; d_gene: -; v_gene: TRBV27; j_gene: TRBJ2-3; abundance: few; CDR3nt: TGTGCCAGCAGTTTATTCGGAGGGGGCCGAACAGATACGCAGTATTTT; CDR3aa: CASSLFGGGRTDTQYF
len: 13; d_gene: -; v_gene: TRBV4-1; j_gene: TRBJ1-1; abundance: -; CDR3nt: TGCGCCAGCGGAGATTACCAGAACACTGAAGCTTTCTTT; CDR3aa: CASGDYQNTEAFF
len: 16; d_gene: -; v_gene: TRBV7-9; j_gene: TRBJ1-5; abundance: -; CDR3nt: TGTGCCAGCAGCGACGATCGGTGGGGGTCTAATCAGCCCCAGCATTTT; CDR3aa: CASSDDRWGSNQPQHF
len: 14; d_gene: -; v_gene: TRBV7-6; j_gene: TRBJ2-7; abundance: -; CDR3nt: TGTGCCAGCAGCTTAAATTTCTTAGGGGGCGAGCAGTACTTC; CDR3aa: CASSLNFLGGEQYF
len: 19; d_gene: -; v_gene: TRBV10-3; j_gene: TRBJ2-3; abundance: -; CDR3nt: TGTGCCATCAGTGGCGAGACAGACCTCAGAGGTGGGCGATTAGATACGCAGTATTTT; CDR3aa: CAISGETDLRGGRLDTQYF
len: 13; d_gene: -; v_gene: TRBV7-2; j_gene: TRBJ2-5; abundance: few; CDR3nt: TGTGCCAGCAGCTGGGACTCCGCGGAGACCCAGTACTTC; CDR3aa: CASSWDSAETQYF
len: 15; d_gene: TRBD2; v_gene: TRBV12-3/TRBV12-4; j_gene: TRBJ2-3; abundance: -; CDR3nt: TGTGCCAGCAGTTTAGGGCTAGCGGCAACAGATACGCAGTATTTT; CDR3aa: CASSLGLAATDTQYF
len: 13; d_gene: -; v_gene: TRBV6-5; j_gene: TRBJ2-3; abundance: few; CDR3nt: TGTGCCAGCAAAGAGGTCGGCACAGATACGCAGTATTTT; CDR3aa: CASKEVGTDTQYF